This T cell receptor beta chain originates from a study of T cell clonotyping in hematopoietic cell transplantation. Study-wide results and caveats: Few recipient clonotypes overlapped donors; over 97% were de novo at given depth. Without cell sorting, CD4 versus CD8 contributions remain unresolved. Graft donor and pretransplant recipient Inverse Simpson Index values predicted broader posttransplant TCR diversity.

Concerning this clone: Its antigen remains unknown.

Blood collection times were about day -28 and days 30, 100, 180 posttransplant. Clones were read by immunoSEQ multiplex PCR, and TCRdb kept only the in-frame ones, dropping some. The sample has 13,000 to 15,000 clones; around 98% are singletons. The source was peripheral blood mononuclear cells, collected 30 days after allogeneic stem cell transplant. The TCR comes from a female patient aged 50 to 60 who had an allogeneic stem cell transplant from an unrelated donor, so T cells may come from the graft donor. Some clones in this sample may be carry-over from other donors' samples.

The CDR3 nucleotides read TGTGCCAGCAGCTCCGCTTGGGGGGGACGGACTGGCACAGATACGCAGTATTTT. Its translation is CASSSAWGGRTGTDTQYF. V usage is TRBV5-8 and J usage is TRBJ2-3; 7 positions match TRBD2. Germline V gene sequence: CDR1 SGHTS, CDR2 YDEGEE. V was clipped by 3 bases and J by 1 base; unmatched bases: 14. This CDR3 comprises 18 residues. The whole variable domain, remainder taken from reference TRBV5-8 and TRBJ2-3, is EAGVTQSPTHLIKTRGQQATLRCSPISGHTSVYWYQQALGLGLQFLLWYDEGEERNRGNFPPRFSGRQFPNYSSELNVNALELEDSALYLCASSSAWGGRTGTDTQYFGPGTRLTVL.